The entry below gives a single TCR beta chain sequence along with its context. The V gene lost 3 bases and the J gene lost 5 bases, with 13 bases spanning the gap. The germline CDR1 and CDR2 sequences are DFQATT and SNEGSKA (reference sequence). The CDR3 is made up of 14 amino acids. The record originates from a study of blood T cell repertoires in COVID-19. TCRdb keeps only in-frame clones here, not all; method: immunoSEQ multiplex PCR. The sample shows 200,000 to 300,000 clones, about four fifths of them seen only once. The origin of this receptor is an elderly woman with COVID-19, enrolled during active disease. This sequence joins TRBV20-1 and TRBJ2-2; D is perhaps TRBD2 (5 bases). Sequencing was carried out using peripheral blood. This CDR3 reads CSASDGVRTGELFF. DNA of the CDR3: TGCAGTGCTAGTGACGGGGTACGAACCGGGGAGCTGTTTTTT.